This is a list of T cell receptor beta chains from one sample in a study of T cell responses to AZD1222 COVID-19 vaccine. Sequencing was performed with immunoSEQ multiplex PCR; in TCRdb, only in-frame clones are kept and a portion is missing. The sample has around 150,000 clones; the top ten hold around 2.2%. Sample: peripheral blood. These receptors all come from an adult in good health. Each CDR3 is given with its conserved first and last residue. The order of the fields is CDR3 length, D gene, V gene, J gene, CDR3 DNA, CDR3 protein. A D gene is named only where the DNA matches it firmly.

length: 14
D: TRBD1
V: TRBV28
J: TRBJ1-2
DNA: TGTGCCAGCAGTTTCACAGGGGGCGGCTATGGCTACACCTTC
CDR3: CASSFTGGGYGYTF

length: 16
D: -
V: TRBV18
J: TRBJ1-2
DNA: TGTGCCAGCTCACCCGGGCAGGGCGGTGGTAGCTATGGCTACACCTTC
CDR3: CASSPGQGGGSYGYTF

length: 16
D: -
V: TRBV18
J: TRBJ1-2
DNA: TGTGCCAGCTCACCGGGGCAGGCGGAACTTAACTATGGCTACACCTTC
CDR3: CASSPGQAELNYGYTF

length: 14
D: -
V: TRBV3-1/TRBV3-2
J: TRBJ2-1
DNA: TGTGCCAGCAGCCAATGGTCCGAGAACAATGAGCAGTTCTTC
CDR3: CASSQWSENNEQFF

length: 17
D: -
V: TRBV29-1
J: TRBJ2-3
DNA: TGCAGCGTTGAACCGACGAGGGACACCGGGAGGACAGATACGCAGTATTTT
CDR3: CSVEPTRDTGRTDTQYF

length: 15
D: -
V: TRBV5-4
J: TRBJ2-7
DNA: TGTGCCAGCAGCTTGGGGGTGGGGGTTCCCTACGAGCAGTACTTC
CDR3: CASSLGVGVPYEQYF

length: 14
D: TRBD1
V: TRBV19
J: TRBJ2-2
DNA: TGTGCCAGTAGACGGGACAGGGGAAGCGGGGAGCTGTTTTTT
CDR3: CASRRDRGSGELFF

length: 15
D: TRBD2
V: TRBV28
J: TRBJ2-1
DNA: TGTGCCAGCAGGGTGGGACTAGCGGGAAACAATGAGCAGTTCTTC
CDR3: CASRVGLAGNNEQFF

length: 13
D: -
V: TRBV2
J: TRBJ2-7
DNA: TGTGCCAGCAGTGAAATACAGGTCCAGGGGCAGTACTTC
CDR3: CASSEIQVQGQYF

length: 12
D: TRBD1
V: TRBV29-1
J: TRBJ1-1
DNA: TGCAGCGCCGACAGGGTTGACACTGAAGCTTTCTTT
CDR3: CSADRVDTEAFF